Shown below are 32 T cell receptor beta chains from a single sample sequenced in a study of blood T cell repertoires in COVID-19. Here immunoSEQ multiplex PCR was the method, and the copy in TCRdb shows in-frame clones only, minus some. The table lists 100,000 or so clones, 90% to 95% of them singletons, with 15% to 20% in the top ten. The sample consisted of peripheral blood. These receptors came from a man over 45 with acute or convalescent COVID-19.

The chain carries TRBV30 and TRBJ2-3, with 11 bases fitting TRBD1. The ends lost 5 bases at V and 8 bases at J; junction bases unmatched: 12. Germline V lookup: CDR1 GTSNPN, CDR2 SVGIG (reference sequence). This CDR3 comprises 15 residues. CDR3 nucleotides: TGTGCCTGGGCTTCAGGACAGGGGGCTTTTGGTACGCAGTATTTT. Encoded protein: CAWASGQGAFGTQYF. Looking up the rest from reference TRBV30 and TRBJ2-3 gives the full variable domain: SQTIHQWPATLVQPVGSPLSLECTVEGTSNPNLYWYRQAAGRGLQLLFYSVGIGQISSEVPQNLSASRPQDRQFILSSKKLLLSDSGFYLCAWASGQGAFGTQYFGPGTRLTVL.

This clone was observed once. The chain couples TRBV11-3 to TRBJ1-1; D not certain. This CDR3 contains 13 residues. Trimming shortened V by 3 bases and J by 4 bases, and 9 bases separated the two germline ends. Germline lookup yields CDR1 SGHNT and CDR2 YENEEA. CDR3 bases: TGTGCCAGCAGCTTGGCGGGGATCACTGAAGCTTTCTTT. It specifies CASSLAGITEAFF.

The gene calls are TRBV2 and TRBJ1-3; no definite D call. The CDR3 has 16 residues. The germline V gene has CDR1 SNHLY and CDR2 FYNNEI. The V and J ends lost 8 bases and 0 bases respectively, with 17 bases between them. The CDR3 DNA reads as TGTGCCAGCGCTACCGGGATCACCGCCTCTGGAAACACCATATATTTT. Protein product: CASATGITASGNTIYF. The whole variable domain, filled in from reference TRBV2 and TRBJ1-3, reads EPEVTQTPSHQVTQMGQEVILRCVPISNHLYFYWYRQILGQKVEFLVSFYNNEISEKSEIFDDQFSVERPDGSNFTLKIRSTKLEDSAMYFCASATGITASGNTIYFGEGSWLTVV.

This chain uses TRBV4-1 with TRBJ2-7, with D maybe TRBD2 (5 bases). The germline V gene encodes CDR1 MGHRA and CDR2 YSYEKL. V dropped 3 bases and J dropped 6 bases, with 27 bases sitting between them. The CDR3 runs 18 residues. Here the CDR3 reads CASSQSGAPQLPWSEQYF. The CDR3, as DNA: TGCGCCAGCAGCCAGAGCGGAGCACCACAGCTCCCTTGGAGCGAGCAGTACTTC.

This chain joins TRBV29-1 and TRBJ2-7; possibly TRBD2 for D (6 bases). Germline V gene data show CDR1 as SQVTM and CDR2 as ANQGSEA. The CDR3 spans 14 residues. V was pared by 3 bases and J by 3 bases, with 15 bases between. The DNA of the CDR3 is TGCAGCGTTGACGGGGAACCCGGGAGCTACGAGCAGTACTTC. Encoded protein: CSVDGEPGSYEQYF.

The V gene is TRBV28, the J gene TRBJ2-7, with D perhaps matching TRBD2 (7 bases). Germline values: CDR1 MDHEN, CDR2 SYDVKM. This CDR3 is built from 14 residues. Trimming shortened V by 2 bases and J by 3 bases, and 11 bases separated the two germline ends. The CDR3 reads CASSLTGGSYEQYF. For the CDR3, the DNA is TGTGCCAGCAGTTTAACGGGGGGCAGCTACGAGCAGTACTTC.

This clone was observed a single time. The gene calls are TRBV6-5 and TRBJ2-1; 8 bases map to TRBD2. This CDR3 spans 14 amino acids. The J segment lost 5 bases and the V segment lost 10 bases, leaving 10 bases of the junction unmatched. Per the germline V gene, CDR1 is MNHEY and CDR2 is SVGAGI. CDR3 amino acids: CATHSGGSDNEQFF. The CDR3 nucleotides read TGTGCCACTCACAGCGGGGGATCGGACAATGAGCAGTTCTTC.

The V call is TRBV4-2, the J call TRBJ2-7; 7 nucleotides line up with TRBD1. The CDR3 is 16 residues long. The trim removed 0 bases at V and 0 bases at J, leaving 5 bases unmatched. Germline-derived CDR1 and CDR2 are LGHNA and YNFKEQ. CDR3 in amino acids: CASSQDWNRGSYEQYF. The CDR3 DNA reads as TGTGCCAGCAGCCAAGACTGGAACAGGGGCTCCTACGAGCAGTACTTC.

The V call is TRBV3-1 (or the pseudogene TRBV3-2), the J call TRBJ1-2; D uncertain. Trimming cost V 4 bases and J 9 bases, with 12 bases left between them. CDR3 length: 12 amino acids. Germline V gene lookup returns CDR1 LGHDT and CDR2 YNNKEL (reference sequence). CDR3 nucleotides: TGTGCCAGCAGCCCTCCTAGAGGAAGCTACACCTTC. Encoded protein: CASSPPRGSYTF.

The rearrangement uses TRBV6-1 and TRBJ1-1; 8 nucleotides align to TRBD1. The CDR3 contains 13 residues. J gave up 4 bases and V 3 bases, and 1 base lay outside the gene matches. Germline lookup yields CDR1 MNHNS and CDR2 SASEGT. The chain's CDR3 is CASSDRGLTEAFF. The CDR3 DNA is TGTGCCAGCAGTGACAGGGGGCTCACTGAAGCTTTCTTT.

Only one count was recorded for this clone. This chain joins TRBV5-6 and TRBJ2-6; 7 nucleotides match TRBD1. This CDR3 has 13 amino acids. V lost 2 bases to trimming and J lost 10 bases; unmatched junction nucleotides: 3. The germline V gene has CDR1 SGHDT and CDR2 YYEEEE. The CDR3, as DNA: TGTGCCAGCAGCTTCGGGACAGAGAACGTCCTGACTTTC. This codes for CASSFGTENVLTF. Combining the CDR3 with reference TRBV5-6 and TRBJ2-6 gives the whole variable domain DAGVTQSPTHLIKTRGQQVTLRCSPKSGHDTVSWYQQALGQGPQFIFQYYEEEERQRGNFPDRFSGHQFPNYSSELNVNALLLGDSALYLCASSFGTENVLTFGAGSRLTVL.

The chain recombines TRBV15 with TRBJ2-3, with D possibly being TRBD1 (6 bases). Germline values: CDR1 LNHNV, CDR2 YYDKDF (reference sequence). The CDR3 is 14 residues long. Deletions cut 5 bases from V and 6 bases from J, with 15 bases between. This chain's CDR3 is CATSSRTGSDTQYF. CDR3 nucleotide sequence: TGTGCCACCAGCTCACGAACAGGGTCCGATACGCAGTATTTT.

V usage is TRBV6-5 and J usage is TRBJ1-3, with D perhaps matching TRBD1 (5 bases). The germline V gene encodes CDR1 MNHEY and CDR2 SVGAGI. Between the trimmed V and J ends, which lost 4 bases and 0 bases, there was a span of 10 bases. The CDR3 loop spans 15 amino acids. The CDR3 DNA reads TGTGCCAGCAGTTTGGCGGACAACTCTGGAAACACCATATATTTT. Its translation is CASSLADNSGNTIYF.

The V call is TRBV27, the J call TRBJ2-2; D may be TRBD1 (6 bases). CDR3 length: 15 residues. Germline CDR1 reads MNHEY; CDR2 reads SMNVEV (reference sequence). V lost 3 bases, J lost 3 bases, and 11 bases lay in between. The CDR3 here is CASSFGQLDTGELFF. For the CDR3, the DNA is TGTGCCAGCAGTTTCGGACAGTTGGACACCGGGGAGCTGTTTTTT.

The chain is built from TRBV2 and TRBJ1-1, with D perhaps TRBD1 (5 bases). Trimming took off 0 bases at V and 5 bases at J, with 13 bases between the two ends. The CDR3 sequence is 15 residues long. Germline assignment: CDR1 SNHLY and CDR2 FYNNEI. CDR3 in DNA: TGTGCCAGCAGTGAAGCGGGCAGGGTGGGAACTGAAGCTTTCTTT. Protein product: CASSEAGRVGTEAFF.

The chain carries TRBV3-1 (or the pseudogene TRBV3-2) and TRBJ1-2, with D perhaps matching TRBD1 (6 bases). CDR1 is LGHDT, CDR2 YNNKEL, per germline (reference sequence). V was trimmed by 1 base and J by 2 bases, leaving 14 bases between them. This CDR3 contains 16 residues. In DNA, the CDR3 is TGTGCCAGCAGCCAAGGTAGACAGGCCAAAAACTATGGCTACACCTTC. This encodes CASSQGRQAKNYGYTF.

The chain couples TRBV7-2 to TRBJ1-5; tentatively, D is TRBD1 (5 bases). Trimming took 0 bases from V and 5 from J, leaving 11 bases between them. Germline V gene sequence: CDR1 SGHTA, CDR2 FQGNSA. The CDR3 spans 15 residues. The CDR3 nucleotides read TGTGCCAGCAGCTTAGCGCGGGGGGGTTATCAGCCCCAGCATTTT. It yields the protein CASSLARGGYQPQHF.

CDR3 amino acids: CASSSGTSVNTEAFF. Here the CDR3 DNA reads TGTGCCAGCAGTTCCGGGACATCGGTGAACACTGAAGCTTTCTTT. The chain has TRBV27 and TRBJ1-1; a possible D gene is TRBD1 (6 bases). Trimming left V 4 bases short and J 0 bases short, with 12 bases between. Germline CDR1 MNHEY, CDR2 SMNVEV (reference sequence). The length of the CDR3 is 15 residues.

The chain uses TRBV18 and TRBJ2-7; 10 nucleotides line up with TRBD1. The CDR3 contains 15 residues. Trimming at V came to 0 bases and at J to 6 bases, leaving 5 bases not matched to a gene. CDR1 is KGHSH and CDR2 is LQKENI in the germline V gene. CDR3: CASSPPGDRGGEQYF. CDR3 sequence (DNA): TGTGCCAGCTCACCACCGGGGGACAGGGGAGGCGAGCAGTACTTC.

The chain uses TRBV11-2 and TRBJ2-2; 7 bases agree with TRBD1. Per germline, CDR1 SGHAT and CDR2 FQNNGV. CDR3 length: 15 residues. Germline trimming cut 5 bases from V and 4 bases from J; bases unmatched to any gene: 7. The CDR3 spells CASSPRGQATGELFF. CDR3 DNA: TGTGCCAGCAGCCCCCGCGGACAGGCCACCGGGGAGCTGTTTTTT.

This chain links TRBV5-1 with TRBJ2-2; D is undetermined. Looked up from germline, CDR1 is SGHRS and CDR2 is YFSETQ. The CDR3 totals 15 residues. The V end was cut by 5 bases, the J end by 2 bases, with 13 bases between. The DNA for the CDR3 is TGCGCCAGCAGACTTATGACACTCAACACCGGGGAGCTGTTTTTT. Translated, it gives CASRLMTLNTGELFF.

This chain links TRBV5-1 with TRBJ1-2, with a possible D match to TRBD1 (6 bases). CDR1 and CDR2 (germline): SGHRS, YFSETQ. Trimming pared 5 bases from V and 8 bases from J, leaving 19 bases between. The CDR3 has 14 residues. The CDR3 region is CASSYPASQGGYTF. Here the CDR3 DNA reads TGCGCCAGCAGTTACCCGGCCAGCCAGGGGGGCTACACCTTC. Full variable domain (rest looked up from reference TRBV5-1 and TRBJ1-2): KAGVTQTPRYLIKTRGQQVTLSCSPISGHRSVSWYQQTPGQGLQFLFEYFSETQRNKGNFPGRFSGRQFSNSRSEMNVSTLELGDSALYLCASSYPASQGGYTFGSGTRLTVV.

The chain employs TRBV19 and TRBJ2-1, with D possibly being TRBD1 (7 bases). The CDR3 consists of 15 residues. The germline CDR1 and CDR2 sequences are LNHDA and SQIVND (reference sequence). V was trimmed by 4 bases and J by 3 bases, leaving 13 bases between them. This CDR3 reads CASSKGAGLYNEQFF. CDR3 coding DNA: TGTGCCAGTAGTAAGGGGGCGGGGCTCTACAATGAGCAGTTCTTC.

The CDR3 coding sequence is TGTGCCAGCAGAGTTGACAGGGTAGTTGAAAAACTGTTTTTT. It encodes CASRVDRVVEKLFF. The chain links TRBV6-5 to TRBJ1-4; 7 bases map to TRBD1. The length of the CDR3 is 14 residues. V shed 6 bases, J shed 7 bases, and the junction held 8 bases outside the gene matches. From germline, CDR1 is MNHEY and CDR2 SVGAGI.

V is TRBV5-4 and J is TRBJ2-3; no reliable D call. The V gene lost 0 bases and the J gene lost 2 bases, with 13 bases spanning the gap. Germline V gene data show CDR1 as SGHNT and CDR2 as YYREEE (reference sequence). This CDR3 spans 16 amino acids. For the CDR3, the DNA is TGTGCCAGCAGCTTGGAGTCGACAATGCACACAGATACGCAGTATTTT. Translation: CASSLESTMHTDTQYF.

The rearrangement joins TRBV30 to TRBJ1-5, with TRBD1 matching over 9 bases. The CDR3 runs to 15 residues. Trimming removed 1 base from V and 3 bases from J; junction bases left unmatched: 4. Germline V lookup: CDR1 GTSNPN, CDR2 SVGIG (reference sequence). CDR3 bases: TGTGCCTGGAGTGCCGGGACAGGGTTCAATCAGCCCCAGCATTTT. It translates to CAWSAGTGFNQPQHF.

The CDR3 reads CASSHDRGSGNTIYF. CDR3 DNA sequence: TGTGCCAGCAGCCACGACCGAGGCTCTGGAAACACCATATATTTT. V usage is TRBV5-8 and J usage is TRBJ1-3; D ambiguous. The V end was cut by 4 bases, the J end by 0 bases, with 11 bases between. The CDR3 totals 15 residues. Germline-derived CDR1 and CDR2 are SGHTS and YDEGEE. Supplemented by reference TRBV5-8 and TRBJ1-3, the full variable domain reads EAGVTQSPTHLIKTRGQQATLRCSPISGHTSVYWYQQALGLGLQFLLWYDEGEERNRGNFPPRFSGRQFPNYSSELNVNALELEDSALYLCASSHDRGSGNTIYFGEGSWLTVV.

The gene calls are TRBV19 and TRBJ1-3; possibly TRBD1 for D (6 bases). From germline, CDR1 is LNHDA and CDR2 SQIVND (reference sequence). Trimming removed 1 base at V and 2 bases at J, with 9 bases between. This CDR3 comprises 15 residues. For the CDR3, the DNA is TGTGCCAGTAGTATAGGGGCAGGGGCTGGAAACACCATATATTTT. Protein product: CASSIGAGAGNTIYF.

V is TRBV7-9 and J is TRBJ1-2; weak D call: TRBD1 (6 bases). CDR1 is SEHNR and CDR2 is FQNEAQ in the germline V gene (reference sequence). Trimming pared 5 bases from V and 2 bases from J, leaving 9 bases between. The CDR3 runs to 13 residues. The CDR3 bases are TGTGCCAGCAGCCACGGACAGAACTATGGCTACACCTTC. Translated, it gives CASSHGQNYGYTF.

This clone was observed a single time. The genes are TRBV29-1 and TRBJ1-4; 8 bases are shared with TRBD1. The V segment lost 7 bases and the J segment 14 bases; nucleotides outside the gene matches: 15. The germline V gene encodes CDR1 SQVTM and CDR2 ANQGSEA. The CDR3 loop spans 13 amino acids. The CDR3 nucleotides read TGCAGCGCCTCGAGTCAGGGGGCGCGCCCCCTGTTTTTT. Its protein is CSASSQGARPLFF.

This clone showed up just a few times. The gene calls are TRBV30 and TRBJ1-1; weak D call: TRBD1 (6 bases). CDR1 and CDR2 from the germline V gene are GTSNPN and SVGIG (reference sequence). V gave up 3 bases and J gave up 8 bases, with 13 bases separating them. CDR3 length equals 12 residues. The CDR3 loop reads CAWRGGGTEAFF. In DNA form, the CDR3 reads TGTGCCTGGAGAGGTGGGGGCACCGAAGCTTTCTTT.

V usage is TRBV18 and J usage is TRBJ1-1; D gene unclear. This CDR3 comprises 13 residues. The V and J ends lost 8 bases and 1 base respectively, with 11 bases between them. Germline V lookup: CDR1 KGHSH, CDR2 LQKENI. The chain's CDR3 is CASGEWANTEAFF. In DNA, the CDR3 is TGTGCCAGCGGGGAGTGGGCGAACACTGAAGCTTTCTTT.